This TCR beta chain was profiled in a study of CXCR3-negative and CXCR3-positive naive CD8 T cells. Whole-study context: Around 140 million TRB reads were obtained overall (about 1.5 +/- 0.3 million per library). Overall study findings and caveats: TRB CDR3 properties served as the basis for inferring TCR strength, and surface CD5 was comparable between naive subsets. Memory cells diverged, while naive CXCR3-positive and CXCR3-negative cells had similar TRBV-TRBJ usage.

The germline V gene has CDR1 SGHTA and CDR2 FQGTGA. The CDR3 consists of 15 residues. By frequency, this clonotype registers medium-sized. The antigen is not known. The libraries of TRB cDNA were constructed through 5' RACE using UMI labels. TCRdb re-called the 5' RACE reads and gives one entry per CDR3 protein, without DNA. The sample's table shows some 40,000 distinct CDR3 sequences. The rearrangement links TRBV7-3 to TRBJ1-1. The specimen was memory CD8+ T cells from blood. This receptor was taken from a human donor in good health. Some clones in this sample may be carry-over from other donors' samples. CDR3 amino acids: CASSLLGGAGTEAFF.